Presented here are 24 T cell receptor beta chains from one specimen sequenced in a study of blood T cell repertoires in COVID-19 (dated by TCRdb to 2018 to 2021). Library construction relied on the immunoSEQ multiplex PCR assay. TCRdb took this table from immuneACCESS and kept in-frame rearrangements with V and J called. Such tables lack part of the clones; where checked against another copy, unresolved V genes explain under half of the gap, and the rest is unexplained. This sample holds roughly 100,000 clones; about 87% were observed only once. The ten largest clones take up 2.5% to 3.5% of the sample. The specimen was peripheral blood. The receptor source for this set is a man aged 45 to 65 with active or convalescent COVID-19.

The genes are TRBV6-1 and TRBJ2-1, with D perhaps TRBD2 (5 bases). The CDR3 spans 11 residues. Trimming stripped 3 bases from V and 11 bases from J, with 8 bases between. Looked up from germline, CDR1 is MNHNS and CDR2 is SASEGT. The CDR3 sequence: CASSDGVKQFF. The CDR3 nucleotides are TGTGCCAGCAGTGACGGGGTGAAGCAGTTCTTC.

This clone showed up just a few times. This sequence joins TRBV6-6 and TRBJ1-1; D is undetermined. Trimming pared 0 bases from V and 4 bases from J, leaving 9 bases between. This CDR3 is built from 14 residues. Per germline, CDR1 MNHNY and CDR2 SVGAGI (reference sequence). The CDR3 reads CASSYSELGTEAFF. The CDR3 DNA is TGTGCCAGCAGTTACTCGGAGCTGGGCACTGAAGCTTTCTTT.

This sequence joins TRBV10-3 and TRBJ2-3; D gene uncertain. This CDR3 contains 14 residues. Trimming left V 7 bases short and J 0 bases short, with 11 bases between. Germline CDR1 ENHRY, CDR2 SYGVKD. CDR3 coding DNA: TGTGCCATCAAAAGCCTTTCTAGCACAGATACGCAGTATTTT. This codes for CAIKSLSSTDTQYF.

The chain uses TRBV6-5 and TRBJ1-5; D gene uncertain. Germline loops: CDR1 MNHEY, CDR2 SVGAGI. The CDR3 runs 13 residues. V lost 6 bases and J lost 7, with 13 bases in between. The CDR3 nucleotides read TGTGCCAGCAGACAAGGGAGTAAACAGCCCCAGCATTTT. Its protein product is CASRQGSKQPQHF.

CDR3 sequence: CASSKDRELGKLFF. The CDR3 DNA follows: TGTGCCAGCAGCAAGGACAGGGAGCTTGGAAAACTGTTTTTT. The chain employs TRBV3-1 (or the pseudogene TRBV3-2) and TRBJ1-4; the match to TRBD1 covers 8 bases. The V gene's germline CDR1 is LGHDT and CDR2 YNNKEL (reference sequence). V shed 5 bases and J 10 bases; nucleotides not matched to a gene: 9. CDR3 length: 14 residues.

The chain recombines TRBV19 with TRBJ2-3; 11 nucleotides align to TRBD2. The germline CDR1 and CDR2 sequences are LNHDA and SQIVND (reference sequence). The V and J ends lost 6 bases and 2 bases, in that order; junction bases with no gene match: 10. The CDR3 loop spans 17 amino acids. The CDR3 DNA sequence: TGTGCCAGTAGGAGACTAGCGGGGAATGGGGACACAGATACGCAGTATTTT. This encodes CASRRLAGNGDTDTQYF.

The rearrangement joins TRBV7-2 to TRBJ2-1, with unresolved D. Germline CDR1 and CDR2: SGHTA and FQGNSA. V was pared by 0 bases and J by 6 bases, with 6 bases between. There are 13 residues in the CDR3. The CDR3 sequence: CASSLARSNEQFF. CDR3 nucleotides: TGTGCCAGCAGCTTAGCCCGGTCCAATGAGCAGTTCTTC.

This clone has a single count. V and J are TRBV7-7 and TRBJ2-1, with TRBD2 as a possible D gene (7 bases). Germline CDR1 is SSHAT and CDR2 is FNYEAQ (reference sequence). This CDR3 region has 15 residues. Trimming cost V 1 base and J 7 bases, with 14 bases left between them. DNA for the CDR3: TGTGCCAGCAGCTTAGAAGGGGGGGCTAGGAATGAGCAGTTCTTC. Protein sequence: CASSLEGGARNEQFF.

V usage is TRBV4-3 and J usage is TRBJ1-6, with 8 bases aligning to TRBD1. The V segment lost 6 bases and the J segment 5 bases; nucleotides outside the gene matches: 9. CDR3 length: 16 residues. The V gene's germline CDR1 is LGHNA and CDR2 YSLEER. The CDR3 is CASSRTGTGDNSPLHF. CDR3 nucleotides: TGCGCCAGCAGTCGAACCGGGACAGGCGATAATTCACCCCTCCACTTT.

The V and J genes are TRBV10-1 and TRBJ1-1, with TRBD1 matching 7 bases. Germline assignment: CDR1 WNHNN and CDR2 SYGVQD (reference sequence). Trimming at V came to 7 bases and at J to 0 bases, leaving 2 bases not matched to a gene. The CDR3 runs to 13 residues. The CDR3 DNA is TGCGCCAGCAAACAGGGGATGAACACTGAAGCTTTCTTT. As protein: CASKQGMNTEAFF.

The V gene is TRBV5-1, the J gene TRBJ1-4, with D possibly TRBD1 on 6 matching bases. This CDR3 is 16 amino acids long. Germline V CDR1 and CDR2: SGHRS, YFSETQ. V was clipped by 4 bases and J by 5 bases, with 18 bases between them. As DNA, the CDR3 is TGCGCCAGCAGCGCAGCGTCGGGGGGCGGGAATGAAAAACTGTTTTTT. Protein: CASSAASGGGNEKLFF.

V usage is TRBV19 and J usage is TRBJ1-1; 7 bases are a match to TRBD1. This CDR3 has 15 residues. Germline CDR1 is LNHDA and CDR2 is SQIVND (reference sequence). J lost 4 bases, V lost 0 bases, and 5 bases had no gene match. CDR3 DNA sequence: TGTGCCAGTAGTATAGATCAGACAGGGAGCACTGAAGCTTTCTTT. Translating gives CASSIDQTGSTEAFF.

This sequence joins TRBV6-2 or TRBV6-3 and TRBJ2-7, with 11 bases fitting TRBD1. CDR1 is MNHEY and CDR2 is SVGEGT in the germline V gene. Trimming removed 5 bases from V and 6 bases from J; junction bases left unmatched: 9. The CDR3 is made up of 15 amino acids. The CDR3 sequence: CASSHRDRGNREQYF. CDR3 DNA: TGTGCCAGCAGTCACCGGGACAGGGGGAATCGCGAGCAGTACTTC.

The chain employs TRBV12-3 or TRBV12-4 and TRBJ1-2, with 7 bases matching TRBD1. CDR3 length: 13 residues. Germline trimming cut 5 bases from V and 4 bases from J; bases unmatched to any gene: 4. CDR3 region: CASSLGQPYGYTF. CDR3 coding DNA: TGTGCCAGCAGTCTGGGACAGCCCTATGGCTACACCTTC.

The V gene is TRBV28, the J gene TRBJ2-7; a weak D match, TRBD1 (5 bases). The CDR3 runs 13 residues. Trimming removed 6 bases at V and 0 bases at J, with 9 bases between. Per the germline V gene, CDR1 is MDHEN and CDR2 is SYDVKM. The CDR3 DNA reads as TGTGCCAGCAGAGACAGCAGCTCCTACGAGCAGTACTTC. Translating it yields CASRDSSSYEQYF.

The CDR3 is CASSSADRYNEQFF. CDR3 bases: TGCGCCAGCAGCTCCGCGGACAGGTACAATGAGCAGTTCTTC. The genes are TRBV4-1 and TRBJ2-1; 7 nucleotides match TRBD1. V was clipped by 5 bases and J by 4 bases; unmatched bases: 5. The CDR3 consists of 14 residues. CDR1 and CDR2 from the germline V gene are MGHRA and YSYEKL.

The J gene is TRBJ2-7, the V gene TRBV6-2 or TRBV6-3; 7 positions match TRBD1. The germline CDR1 and CDR2 sequences are MNHEY and SVGEGT. This CDR3 has 15 residues. Trimming at V came to 5 bases and at J to 1 base, leaving 8 bases not matched to a gene. The CDR3 region has the DNA TGTGCCAGCAGTAAACTACCGGGACAGTCCTACGAGCAGTACTTC. As protein: CASSKLPGQSYEQYF.

V usage is TRBV6-2 or TRBV6-3 and J usage is TRBJ1-2; no reliable D call. CDR3 length: 12 amino acids. Looked up from germline, CDR1 is MNHEY and CDR2 is SVGEGT. V was cut by 3 bases and J by 2 bases, with 4 bases left in between. This CDR3 reads CASSYMNYGYTF. The CDR3 DNA reads TGTGCCAGCAGTTATATGAACTATGGCTACACCTTC.

CDR3 loop: CASSEQGAQPQHF. For the CDR3, the DNA is TGTGCCAGCAGTGAACAGGGGGCTCAGCCCCAGCATTTT. This chain joins TRBV12-3 or TRBV12-4 and TRBJ1-5, with 9 bases fitting TRBD1. The CDR3 covers 13 residues. Trimming removed 5 bases from V and 6 bases from J; junction bases left unmatched: 2.

This chain joins TRBV19 and TRBJ1-5; the D is unclear. The CDR3 totals 15 residues. Trimming pared 4 bases from V and 4 bases from J, leaving 14 bases between. Germline V gene sequence: CDR1 LNHDA, CDR2 SQIVND (reference sequence). CDR3 coding DNA: TGTGCCAGTAGTACCCTGCCTAGGGAGAATCAGCCCCAGCATTTT. Protein sequence: CASSTLPRENQPQHF.

The gene calls are TRBV5-1 and TRBJ2-7, with 7 bases fitting TRBD2. There are 15 residues in the CDR3. V trimming: 0 bases; J trimming: 2 bases; junction bases outside the gene matches: 5. Per the germline V gene, CDR1 is SGHRS and CDR2 is YFSETQ. The CDR3 is CASSLGGSGAYEQYV. Written as DNA, the CDR3 is TGCGCCAGCAGCTTGGGAGGCAGCGGGGCCTACGAGCAGTACGTC.

This chain connects TRBV5-1 to TRBJ2-7; TRBD2 agrees at 11 bases. CDR3 size: 15 residues. Trimming at V came to 3 bases and at J to 2 bases, leaving 4 bases not matched to a gene. Germline CDR1 is SGHRS and CDR2 is YFSETQ. CDR3 coding DNA: TGCGCCAGCAGCTACCGACTAGCGGGGACCTACGAGCAGTACTTC. This sequence encodes CASSYRLAGTYEQYF.

The chain combines TRBV11-2 with TRBJ2-1; D gene uncertain. The CDR3 covers 14 residues. V was pared by 1 base and J by 5 bases, with 9 bases between. Germline assignment: CDR1 SGHAT and CDR2 FQNNGV. The CDR3 sequence: CASSLVNINNEQFF. The CDR3 nucleotides read TGTGCCAGCAGCTTAGTGAACATCAACAATGAGCAGTTCTTC.

The chain employs TRBV18 and TRBJ1-4; TRBD1 matches 11 bases. CDR1 is KGHSH and CDR2 is LQKENI in the germline V gene. V shed 6 bases, J shed 7 bases, and the junction held 4 bases outside the gene matches. The CDR3 consists of 14 residues. The CDR3 protein is CASSPGQGGEKLFF. The CDR3, as DNA: TGTGCCAGCTCTCCGGGACAGGGGGGTGAAAAACTGTTTTTT.